These 2 T cell receptor beta chains were all obtained from the same sample, sequenced in a study of CD8 T cells in Susac syndrome (dated by TCRdb to between 2018 and 2021). Library construction relied on the immunoSEQ multiplex PCR assay. RNA was extracted using the RNeasy kit, and roughly 0.5 to 1 microgram was reverse transcribed with random hexamers. Using fastp at Q25 and MiXCR, TCRdb reprocessed the public reads and kept productive beta chains. Rows merge per CDR3 protein into single entries with the most common DNA and genes. In this sample the table shows some 260,000 distinct CDR3 sequences, around 93% of which occur a single time. About 0.07% of the sample is in the top ten clones. Source material: CD4+ T cells from PBMCs. These receptor sequences come from a human donor with multiple sclerosis.

In DNA, the CDR3 is TGTGCCAGCAGCCCAACAGGGAAGAGGGCTAATGAAAAACTGTTTTTT. It specifies CASSPTGKRANEKLFF. The chain has TRBV12-3 or TRBV12-4 and TRBJ1-4, with D tentatively TRBD1 (6 bases). V was trimmed by 6 bases and J by 3 bases, leaving 17 bases between them. This CDR3 has 16 amino acids.

The chain couples TRBV4-1 to TRBJ2-7, with 14 bases identical to TRBD2. The CDR3 has 18 residues. After removal of 4 bases from V and 4 bases from J, the junction contained 12 bases not matched to a gene. The germline gives CDR1 MGHRA, CDR2 YSYEKL. The chain's CDR3 is CASSPGTSGSVLAYEQYV. The CDR3 DNA is TGCGCCAGCAGCCCCGGGACTAGCGGGAGTGTCTTGGCATACGAGCAGTACGTC.